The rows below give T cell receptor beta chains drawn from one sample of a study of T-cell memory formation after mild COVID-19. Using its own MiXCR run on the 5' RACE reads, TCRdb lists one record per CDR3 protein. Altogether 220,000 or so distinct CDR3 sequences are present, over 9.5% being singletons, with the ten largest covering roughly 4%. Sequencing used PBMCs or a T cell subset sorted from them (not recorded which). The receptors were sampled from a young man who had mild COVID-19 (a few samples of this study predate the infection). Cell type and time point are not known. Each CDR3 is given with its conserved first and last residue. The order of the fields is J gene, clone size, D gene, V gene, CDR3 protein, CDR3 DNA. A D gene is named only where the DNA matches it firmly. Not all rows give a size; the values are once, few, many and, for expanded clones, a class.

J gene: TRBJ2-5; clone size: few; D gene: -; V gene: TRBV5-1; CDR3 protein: CASSLEIGVETQYF; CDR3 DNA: TGCGCCAGCAGCTTGGAAATAGGGGTGGAGACCCAGTACTTC
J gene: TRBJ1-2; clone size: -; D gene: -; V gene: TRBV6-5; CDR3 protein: CASSYSGRDGYTF; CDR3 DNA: TGTGCCAGCAGTTACTCGGGGAGGGATGGCTACACCTTC
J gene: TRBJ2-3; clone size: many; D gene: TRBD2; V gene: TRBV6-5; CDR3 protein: CASSYSGSGGADTQYF; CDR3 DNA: TGTGCCAGCAGTTACTCTGGAAGCGGGGGGGCGGATACGCAGTATTTT
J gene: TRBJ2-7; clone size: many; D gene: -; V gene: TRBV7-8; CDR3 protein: CASSPYTVVTLSF; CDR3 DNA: TGTGCCAGCAGCCCATACACCGTCGTAACACTCAGTTTC
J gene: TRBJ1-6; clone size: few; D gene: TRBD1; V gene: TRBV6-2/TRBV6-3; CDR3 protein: CASGQPRGPYNSPLHF; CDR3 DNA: TGTGCCAGCGGACAACCCAGGGGGCCTTATAATTCACCCCTCCACTTT
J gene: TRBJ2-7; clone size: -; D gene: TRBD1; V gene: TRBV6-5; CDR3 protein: CASSRGTGDGWEQYF; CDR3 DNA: TGTGCCAGCAGCAGAGGGACAGGGGACGGTTGGGAGCAGTACTTC
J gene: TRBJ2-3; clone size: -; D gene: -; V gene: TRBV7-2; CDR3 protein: CASSLVGGAADTQYF; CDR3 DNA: TGTGCCAGCAGCTTAGTGGGGGGGGCGGCGGATACGCAGTATTTT
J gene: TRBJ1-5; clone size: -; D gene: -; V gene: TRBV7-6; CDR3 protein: CASSLTGGSNQPQHF; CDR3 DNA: TGTGCCAGCAGCTTGACAGGAGGAAGCAATCAGCCCCAGCATTTT
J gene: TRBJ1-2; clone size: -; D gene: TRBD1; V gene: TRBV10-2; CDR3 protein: CASTRGWDRSDWNYGYTF; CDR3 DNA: TGCGCCAGCACCAGAGGGTGGGACAGGTCAGATTGGAACTATGGCTACACCTTC
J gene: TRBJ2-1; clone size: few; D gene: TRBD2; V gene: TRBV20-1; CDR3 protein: CSARKLAGANEQFF; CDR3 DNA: TGCAGTGCTAGAAAACTAGCGGGGGCCAATGAGCAGTTCTTC
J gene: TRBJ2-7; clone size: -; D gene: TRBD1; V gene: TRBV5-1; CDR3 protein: CASSGGQGVYEQYF; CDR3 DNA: TGCGCCAGCAGCGGCGGACAGGGGGTCTACGAGCAGTACTTC
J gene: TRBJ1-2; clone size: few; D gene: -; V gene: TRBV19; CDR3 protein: CASSIIDGPNYGYTF; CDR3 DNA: TGTGCCAGTAGTATTATTGACGGACCTAACTATGGCTACACCTTC
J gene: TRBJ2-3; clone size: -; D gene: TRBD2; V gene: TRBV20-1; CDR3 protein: CSVGERGSTDTQYF; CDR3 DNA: TGCAGTGTCGGGGAGCGGGGATCCACAGATACGCAGTATTTT
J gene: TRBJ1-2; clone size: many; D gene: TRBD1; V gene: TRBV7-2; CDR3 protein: CASSLVTGENYGYTF; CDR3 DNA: TGTGCCAGCAGCTTAGTTACAGGGGAAAACTATGGCTACACCTTC
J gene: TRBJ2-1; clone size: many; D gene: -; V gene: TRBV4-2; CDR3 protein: CASSREGINNEQFF; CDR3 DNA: TGTGCCAGCAGCCGCGAAGGGATAAACAATGAGCAGTTCTTC
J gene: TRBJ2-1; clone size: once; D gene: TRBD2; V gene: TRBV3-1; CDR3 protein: CASSHFSGVSYNEQFF; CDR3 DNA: TGTGCCAGCAGCCACTTTAGCGGGGTATCCTACAATGAGCAGTTCTTC
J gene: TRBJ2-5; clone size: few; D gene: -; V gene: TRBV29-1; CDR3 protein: CSGGEQQETQYF; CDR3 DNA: TGCAGCGGCGGGGAACAACAAGAGACCCAGTACTTC